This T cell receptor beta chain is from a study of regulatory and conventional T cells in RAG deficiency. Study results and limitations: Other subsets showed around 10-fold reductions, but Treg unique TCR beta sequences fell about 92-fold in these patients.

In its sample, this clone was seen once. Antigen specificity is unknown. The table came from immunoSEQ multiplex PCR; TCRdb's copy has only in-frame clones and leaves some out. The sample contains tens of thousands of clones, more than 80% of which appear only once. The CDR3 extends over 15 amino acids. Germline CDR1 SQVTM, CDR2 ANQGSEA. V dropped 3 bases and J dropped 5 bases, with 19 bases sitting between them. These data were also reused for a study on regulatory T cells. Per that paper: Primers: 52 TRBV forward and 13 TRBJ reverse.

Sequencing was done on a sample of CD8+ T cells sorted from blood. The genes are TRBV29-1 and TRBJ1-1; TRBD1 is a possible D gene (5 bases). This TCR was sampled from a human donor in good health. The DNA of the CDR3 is TGCAGCGTTGAGACTCCGGAGGGGTTGCGAACTGAAGCTTTCTTT. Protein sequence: CSVETPEGLRTEAFF.